This TCR beta chain was retrieved from a study of PD-L1 blockade in urothelial cancer. TCRdb's table, derived via immunoSEQ multiplex PCR, lists solely in-frame clones and lacks some. The table records about 72,000 clones, more than 75% of them present only once. The V and J ends lost 6 bases and 5 bases respectively, with 10 bases between them. The CDR3 spans 13 residues. CDR1 is SNHLY and CDR2 is FYNNEI in the germline V gene. The time point was: pretreatment peripheral blood. The sequencing here drew on PBMCs, taken around atezolizumab (anti-PD-L1) treatment. This rearrangement joins TRBV2 to TRBJ1-4, with D possibly being TRBD1 (5 bases). This receptor was obtained from a man between 60 and 70 years old with urothelial cancer. The CDR3, as DNA: TGTGCCAGCAGCGACAGACCGAATGAAAAACTGTTTTTT. Protein: CASSDRPNEKLFF. Full variable domain (missing parts from reference TRBV2 and TRBJ1-4): EPEVTQTPSHQVTQMGQEVILRCVPISNHLYFYWYRQILGQKVEFLVSFYNNEISEKSEIFDDQFSVERPDGSNFTLKIRSTKLEDSAMYFCASSDRPNEKLFFGSGTQLSVL.